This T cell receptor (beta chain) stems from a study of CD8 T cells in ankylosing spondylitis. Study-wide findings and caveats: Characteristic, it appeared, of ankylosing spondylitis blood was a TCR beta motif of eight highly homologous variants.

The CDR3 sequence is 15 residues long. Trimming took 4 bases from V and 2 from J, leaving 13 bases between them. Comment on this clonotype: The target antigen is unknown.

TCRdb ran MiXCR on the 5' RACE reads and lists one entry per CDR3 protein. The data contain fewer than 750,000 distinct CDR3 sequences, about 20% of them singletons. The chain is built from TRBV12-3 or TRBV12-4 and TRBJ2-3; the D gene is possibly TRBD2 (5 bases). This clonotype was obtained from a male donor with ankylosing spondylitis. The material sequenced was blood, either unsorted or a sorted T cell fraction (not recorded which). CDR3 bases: TGTGCCAGCAGTTCCCGGGGTAGATACACAGATACGCAGTATTTT. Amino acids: CASSSRGRYTDTQYF.